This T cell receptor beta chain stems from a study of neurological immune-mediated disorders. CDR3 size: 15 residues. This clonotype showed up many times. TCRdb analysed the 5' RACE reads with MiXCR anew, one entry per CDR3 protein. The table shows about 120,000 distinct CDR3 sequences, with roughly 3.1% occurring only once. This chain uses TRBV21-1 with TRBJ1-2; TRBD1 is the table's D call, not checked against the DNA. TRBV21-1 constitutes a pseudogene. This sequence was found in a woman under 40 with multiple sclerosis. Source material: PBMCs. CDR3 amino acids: CASSTRTAHRYGYTF. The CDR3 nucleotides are TGTGCCAGCAGCACCCGGACAGCCCACCGCTATGGCTACACCTTC.